This entry features one T cell receptor beta chain sequence. The antigen is undetermined. The PCR used 60 V beta and 13 J beta primers. Libraries were prepared by immunoSEQ multiplex PCR; TCRdb keeps only in-frame clonotypes and omits some of them. The sample carries roughly 100,000 clones, roughly four fifths recorded once. The data belong to a study of glioma-infiltrating T cells after dendritic cell vaccination. Whole-study context: Between the early 2000s and the early 2010s, patients got autologous tumor lysate-pulsed dendritic cell vaccines. Autologous tumor lysate was loaded overnight onto monocyte-derived dendritic cells grown 6 to 7 days with IL-4 and GM-CSF. Study observations and caveats: TCR clonality showed no direct relationship with survival.

This sample's time point: after dendritic cell vaccination, including at tumor progression/relapse. The source material was blood, sampled after dendritic cell vaccination. This TCR was sampled from a human donor with glioblastoma.

The CDR3 bases are TGTGCCAGTAGTGCCGAAGGGAGGATCGGCTATGGCTACACCTTC. It translates to CASSAEGRIGYGYTF. The rearrangement joins TRBV19 to TRBJ1-2; no reliable D call. Germline CDR1 is LNHDA and CDR2 is SQIVND (reference sequence). Trimming removed 5 bases from V and 4 bases from J, with 17 bases in between. This CDR3 comprises 15 residues.